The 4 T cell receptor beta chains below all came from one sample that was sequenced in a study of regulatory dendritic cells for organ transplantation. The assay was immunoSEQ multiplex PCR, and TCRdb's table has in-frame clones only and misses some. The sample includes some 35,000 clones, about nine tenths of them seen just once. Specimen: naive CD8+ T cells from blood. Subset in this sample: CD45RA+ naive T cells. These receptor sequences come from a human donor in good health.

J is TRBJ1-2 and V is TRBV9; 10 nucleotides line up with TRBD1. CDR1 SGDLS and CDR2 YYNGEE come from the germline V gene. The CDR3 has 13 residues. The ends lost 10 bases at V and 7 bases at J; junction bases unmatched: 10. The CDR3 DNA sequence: TGTGCCCTCCCCTGGGGACAGGGGAGTGGCTACACCTTC. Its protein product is CALPWGQGSGYTF.

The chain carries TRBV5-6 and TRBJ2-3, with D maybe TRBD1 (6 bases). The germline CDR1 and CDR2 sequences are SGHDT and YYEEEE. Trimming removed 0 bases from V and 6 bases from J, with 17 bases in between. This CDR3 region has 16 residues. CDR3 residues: CASSLVRQGSKDTQYF. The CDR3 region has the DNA TGTGCCAGCAGCTTGGTACGCCAGGGGTCTAAGGATACGCAGTATTTT.

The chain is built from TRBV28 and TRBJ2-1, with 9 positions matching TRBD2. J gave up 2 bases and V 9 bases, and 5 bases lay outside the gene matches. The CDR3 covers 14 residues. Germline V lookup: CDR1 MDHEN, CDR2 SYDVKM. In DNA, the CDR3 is TGTGCCAGACACCCTAGCGGGGCCTACAATGAGCAGTTCTTC. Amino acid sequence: CARHPSGAYNEQFF.

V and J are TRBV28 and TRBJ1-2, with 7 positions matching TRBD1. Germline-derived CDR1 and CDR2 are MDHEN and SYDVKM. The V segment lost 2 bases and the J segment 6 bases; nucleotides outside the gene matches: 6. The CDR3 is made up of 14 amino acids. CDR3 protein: CASSLTGDLDGYTF. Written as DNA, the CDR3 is TGTGCCAGCAGTTTAACAGGGGACCTGGATGGCTACACCTTC.